The rows below give T cell receptor beta chains drawn from one sample of a study of CD4+ T cells in melanoma. Profiling relied on immunoSEQ multiplex PCR, and the TCRdb table lists in-frame clones only, not all of them. There are about 140,000 clones in the sample; 85% to 95% occur only once, and less than 2% lies in the top ten. Receptors originate from a human donor with melanoma. The CDR3 runs from the conserved cysteine through the conserved F or W. A D gene is named only where the DNA matches it firmly. Expanded clones get a size class; other rows say once, few or many, or leave the size out.

cdr3_aa	cdr3_nt	d_call	j_call	clone_size	v_call
CASSLPLQNYGYTF	TGTGCCAGCAGTTTACCCCTACAGAACTATGGCTACACCTTC	-	TRBJ1-2	-	TRBV28
CASSRDRGYEQYF	TGTGCCAGCAGCCGGGACAGGGGATACGAGCAGTACTTC	TRBD1	TRBJ2-7	once	TRBV2
CASSLPDNEQFF	TGTGCCAGCTCGCTGCCCGACAATGAGCAGTTCTTC	-	TRBJ2-1	once	TRBV18
CASSPTQGAGQPQHF	TGTGCCAGCTCACCGACACAGGGGGCCGGACAGCCCCAGCATTTT	TRBD1	TRBJ1-5	-	TRBV18
CASSYPTGSSYEQYF	TGTGCCAGCAGTTACCCGACGGGCAGCTCCTACGAGCAGTACTTC	-	TRBJ2-7	-	TRBV2
CASSSVAGGNEQFF	TGCGCCAGCAGCTCGGTAGCGGGGGGTAATGAGCAGTTCTTC	TRBD2	TRBJ2-1	-	TRBV5-1
CASSEGARALAKNIQYF	TGTGCCAGCAGTGAGGGGGCCAGGGCCCTAGCCAAAAACATTCAGTACTTC	-	TRBJ2-4	-	TRBV25-1
CASSRGTGNQPQHF	TGTGCCAGCAGCCGGGGGACAGGGAATCAGCCCCAGCATTTT	TRBD1	TRBJ1-5	-	TRBV6-6
CASSGDTDTQYF	TGTGCCAGTTCGGGGGACACAGATACGCAGTATTTT	-	TRBJ2-3	-	TRBV2
CASSLRTGDTGELFF	TGCGCCAGCAGCCTACGGACAGGGGACACCGGGGAGCTGTTTTTT	TRBD1	TRBJ2-2	-	TRBV10-1